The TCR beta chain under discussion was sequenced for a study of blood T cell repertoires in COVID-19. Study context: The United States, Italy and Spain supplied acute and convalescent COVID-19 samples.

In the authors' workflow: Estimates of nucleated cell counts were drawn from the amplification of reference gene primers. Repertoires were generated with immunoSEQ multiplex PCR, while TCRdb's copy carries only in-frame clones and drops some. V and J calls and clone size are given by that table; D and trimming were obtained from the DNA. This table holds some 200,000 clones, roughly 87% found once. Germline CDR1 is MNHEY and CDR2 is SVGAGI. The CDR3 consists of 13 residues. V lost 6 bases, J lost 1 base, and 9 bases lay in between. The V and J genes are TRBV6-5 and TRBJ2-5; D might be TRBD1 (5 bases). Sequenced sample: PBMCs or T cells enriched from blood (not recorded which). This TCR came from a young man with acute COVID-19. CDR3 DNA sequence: TGTGCCAGCAGGTTGCAGGGCCAAGAGACCCAGTACTTC. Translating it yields CASRLQGQETQYF.